The T cell receptor (beta chain) under discussion was sequenced for a study of blood T cells in healthy people across ages. V lost 6 bases to trimming and J lost 4 bases; unmatched junction nucleotides: 6. Per the germline V gene, CDR1 is DFQATT and CDR2 is SNEGSKA (reference sequence). The CDR3 spans 13 residues. Study-level points and caveats: Changes in expanded clonotypes were possibly confounded, as the CMV status of donors was unknown. Fewer expanded clones and more diversity marked long-lived versus aged donors.

The table lists this clonotype with a few counts. As yet, its antigen is unknown. Together with a sample-barcoded 5' primer, a J-beta primer mix was included in a second PCR lasting about 6 to 12 cycles. One entry per CDR3 protein results from TCRdb running MiXCR on the 5' RACE reads. The sample shows hundreds of thousands of distinct CDR3 sequences, roughly 25% of them seen only once. A further study also used this sample, focusing on T cells of mothers and their children. Turning to that study: Reads recorded for TCR beta CDR3 numbered over 10 million per mother and roughly 2.7 million per child.

This sequence was found in a boy aged 5-17 years in good health. Sequencing input: blood. V usage is TRBV20-1 and J usage is TRBJ2-7; TRBD2 matches 10 bases. The CDR3 protein is CSAKTSGPYEQYF. The CDR3 coding sequence is TGCAGTGCGAAGACTAGCGGGCCGTACGAGCAGTACTTC.